Below, 30 T cell receptor beta chains from the same sample are listed, as sequenced in a study of blood T cells in healthy people across ages. PCR was performed a second time for roughly 6 to 12 cycles using a sample-barcoded 5' primer and a J-beta primer mix. TCRdb re-derived calls from the 5' RACE reads in MiXCR, one entry per CDR3 protein. The table has about 1 million distinct CDR3 sequences, more than 40% seen once. The sequencing input was blood. These receptors were taken from a woman aged 60-70 years in good health.

This clonotype was observed a few times. This rearrangement joins TRBV15 to TRBJ2-1, with 10 bases identical to TRBD2. The CDR3 covers 16 residues. The trim removed 3 bases at V and 4 bases at J, leaving 6 bases unmatched. Germline CDR1 LNHNV, CDR2 YYDKDF (reference sequence). Here the CDR3 reads CATSSPRTSGYNEQFF. Written as DNA, the CDR3 is TGTGCCACCAGCAGCCCCCGGACTAGCGGTTACAATGAGCAGTTCTTC.

Only a few counts were recorded for this clonotype. This chain joins TRBV6-6 and TRBJ2-5, with a weak D call TRBD2 (5 bases). In germline, CDR1 is MNHNY, CDR2 SVGAGI (reference sequence). V was clipped by 6 bases and J by 5 bases, with 16 bases between them. CDR3 length: 14 residues. The CDR3 DNA is TGTGCCAGCAGCGCCGGAGGAGAGGCGGAGACCCAGTACTTC. Translating gives CASSAGGEAETQYF.

This clonotype was detected many times. This chain connects TRBV28 to TRBJ2-6; D uncertain. Germline V gene data show CDR1 as MDHEN and CDR2 as SYDVKM. Trimming removed 6 bases from V and 0 bases from J, with 12 bases in between. The CDR3 is made up of 16 amino acids. The CDR3 spells CASRGWGSSGANVLTF. The CDR3 region has the DNA TGTGCCAGCAGGGGTTGGGGAAGCTCTGGGGCCAACGTCCTGACTTTC.

This chain links TRBV20-1 with TRBJ2-3; D possibly corresponds to TRBD1 (5 bases). This CDR3 spans 14 amino acids. The germline V and J ends were trimmed by 6 bases and 3 bases, with 16 bases remaining between them. Germline CDR1 reads DFQATT; CDR2 reads SNEGSKA (reference sequence). CDR3 loop: CSATTVFVTDTQYF. Here the CDR3 DNA reads TGCAGTGCGACGACAGTGTTTGTAACAGATACGCAGTATTTT.

The chain joins TRBV29-1 to TRBJ2-1; D perhaps matches TRBD1 (5 bases). In germline, CDR1 is SQVTM, CDR2 ANQGSEA. Deletions cut 6 bases from V and 2 bases from J, with 11 bases between. The CDR3 contains 13 residues. This chain's CDR3 is CSVQTETYNEQFF. Here the CDR3 DNA reads TGCAGCGTGCAGACAGAAACCTACAATGAGCAGTTCTTC.

This clonotype came up many times. The V call is TRBV10-3, the J call TRBJ2-2; TRBD1 matches 8 bases. CDR1 ENHRY and CDR2 SYGVKD come from the germline V gene. This CDR3 is 15 amino acids long. V was clipped by 7 bases and J by 5 bases; unmatched bases: 9. The CDR3: CAITPGQGGTGELFF. CDR3 nucleotides: TGTGCCATCACTCCTGGACAGGGTGGAACCGGGGAGCTGTTTTTT.

This clonotype was seen only once. The chain couples TRBV20-1 to TRBJ1-5; the match to TRBD1 covers 9 bases. Germline trimming cut 2 bases from V and 2 bases from J; bases unmatched to any gene: 4. The V gene's germline CDR1 is DFQATT and CDR2 SNEGSKA (reference sequence). The CDR3 is made up of 15 amino acids. The CDR3 loop reads CSARRDRAGNQPQHF. In DNA, the CDR3 is TGCAGTGCTAGAAGGGACAGGGCGGGCAATCAGCCCCAGCATTTT.

At least ten counts were recorded for this clonotype. This chain connects TRBV9 to TRBJ2-7; D not resolved. Germline loops: CDR1 SGDLS, CDR2 YYNGEE. The V gene lost 0 bases and the J gene lost 6 bases, with 13 bases spanning the gap. This CDR3 is 14 amino acids long. The CDR3 nucleotides read TGTGCCAGCAGCGTAGACCAGGCGTCCGTCGAGCAGTACTTC. Translated: CASSVDQASVEQYF.

This clonotype occurred a few times. The V call is TRBV7-2, the J call TRBJ2-1; D remains unclear. CDR3 length: 11 amino acids. Germline CDR1 reads SGHTA; CDR2 reads FQGNSA. V shed 5 bases and J shed 13 bases, with 12 bases lying between them. CDR3 sequence: CASSRKNPQFF. In DNA, the CDR3 is TGTGCCAGCAGCCGGAAAAATCCCCAGTTCTTC.

The table lists this clonotype with a few counts. The chain has TRBV6-6 and TRBJ2-7, with 8 bases lining up with TRBD1. This CDR3 spans 14 amino acids. CDR1 is MNHNY, CDR2 SVGAGI, per germline (reference sequence). V lost 3 bases, J lost 5 bases, and 6 bases stayed unmatched. In DNA, the CDR3 is TGTGCCAGCAGTTATACCGGGACAGGCGACGAGCAGTACTTC. Translating gives CASSYTGTGDEQYF.

The chain uses TRBV3-1 and TRBJ2-7, with no clear D. Germline assignment: CDR1 LGHDT and CDR2 YNNKEL (reference sequence). This CDR3 has 13 amino acids. Trimming cost V 6 bases and J 4 bases, with 13 bases left between them. The DNA for the CDR3 is TGTGCCAGCAGTCTATCAACAAATTACGAGCAGTACTTC. Encoded protein: CASSLSTNYEQYF.

The V gene is TRBV27, the J gene TRBJ1-5; 7 nucleotides align to TRBD1. Germline V gene lookup returns CDR1 MNHEY and CDR2 SMNVEV (reference sequence). V was clipped by 2 bases and J by 4 bases; unmatched bases: 5. The CDR3 is made up of 15 amino acids. CDR3 sequence reads: CASSLNRGLNQPQHF. The CDR3 DNA sequence: TGTGCCAGCAGTTTAAACAGGGGACTAAATCAGCCCCAGCATTTT.

The J gene is TRBJ2-3, the V gene TRBV3-1; D might be TRBD2 (6 bases). The CDR3 extends over 10 amino acids. CDR1 is LGHDT, CDR2 YNNKEL, per germline (reference sequence). The V and J ends lost 10 bases and 6 bases respectively, with 8 bases between them. The CDR3 protein is CATGLDTQYF. DNA for the CDR3: TGTGCCACGGGACTGGATACGCAGTATTTT.

The V gene is TRBV29-1, the J gene TRBJ1-1; maybe TRBD1 (5 bases). Germline loops: CDR1 SQVTM, CDR2 ANQGSEA. V was pared by 4 bases and J by 5 bases, with 14 bases between. This CDR3 is built from 13 residues. In DNA form, the CDR3 reads TGCAGCGTTGTTGAAGGGGTTGCTACTGAAGCTTTCTTT. Amino acid sequence: CSVVEGVATEAFF.

This chain joins TRBV11-2 and TRBJ2-3; no definite D call. This CDR3 is 12 amino acids long. CDR1 is SGHAT, CDR2 FQNNGV, per germline. Trimming removed 2 bases at V and 4 bases at J, with 4 bases between. DNA of the CDR3: TGTGCCAGCAGCTTACTCCCAGATACGCAGTATTTT. Translation: CASSLLPDTQYF. Looking up the rest from reference TRBV11-2 and TRBJ2-3 gives the full variable domain: EAGVAQSPRYKIIEKRQSVAFWCNPISGHATLYWYQQILGQGPKLLIQFQNNGVVDDSQLPKDRFSAERLKGVDSTLKIQPAKLEDSAVYLCASSLLPDTQYFGPGTRLTVL.

The chain joins TRBV10-3 to TRBJ2-5; tentative D call: TRBD2 (6 bases). Looked up from germline, CDR1 is ENHRY and CDR2 is SYGVKD. The CDR3 is 16 amino acids. The V gene lost 0 bases and the J gene lost 5 bases, with 16 bases spanning the gap. The CDR3 region is CAISESGGPTRETQYF. The CDR3 nucleotides read TGTGCCATCAGTGAGTCGGGGGGACCGACCCGGGAGACCCAGTACTTC.

Only a few counts were recorded for this clonotype. J is TRBJ2-5 and V is TRBV28; 10 nucleotides align to TRBD2. Near its end, the DNA agrees better with TRBJ2-7, so the J call may be wrong. CDR1 is MDHEN and CDR2 is SYDVKM in the germline V gene. The length of the CDR3 is 15 residues. In DNA form, the CDR3 reads TGTGCCAGCAGCCCACCCGGGACTAGCGATTACGAGCAGTACTTC. It is translated as CASSPPGTSDYEQYF.

This sequence joins TRBV13 and TRBJ2-1; perhaps D is TRBD1 or TRBD2 (5 bases each). V was pared by 6 bases and J by 4 bases, with 16 bases between. From germline, CDR1 is PRHDT and CDR2 FYEKMQ (reference sequence). CDR3 length: 15 amino acids. CDR3 bases: TGTGCCAGCAGTTCTCGGGACGTAGGGTACAATGAGCAGTTCTTC. This encodes CASSSRDVGYNEQFF.

CDR3 amino acids: CASSGTGGRGEQFF. CDR3 sequence (DNA): TGTGCCAGCAGTGGGACTGGAGGGAGGGGCGAGCAGTTCTTC. The V gene is TRBV2, the J gene TRBJ2-1; 7 nucleotides match TRBD2. There are 14 residues in the CDR3. J was trimmed by 10 bases and V by 4 bases; bases with no gene match: 10. The germline CDR1 and CDR2 sequences are SNHLY and FYNNEI.

This clonotype was counted only a few times. The chain is built from TRBV5-1 and TRBJ2-3, with 11 bases fitting TRBD2. With 0 bases clipped from V and 2 bases from J, the junction kept 14 bases outside the gene matches. The CDR3 runs 20 residues. Per the germline V gene, CDR1 is SGHRS and CDR2 is YFSETQ. This CDR3 reads CASSLAAGSGRAWSTDTQYF. The CDR3 DNA sequence: TGCGCCAGCAGCTTGGCAGCCGGTAGCGGGAGGGCCTGGTCCACAGATACGCAGTATTTT.

This clonotype was counted only a few times. The gene calls are TRBV6-5 and TRBJ1-6; D not certain. V was trimmed by 0 bases and J by 2 bases, leaving 11 bases between them. CDR3 size: 17 residues. Germline loops: CDR1 MNHEY, CDR2 SVGAGI. The chain's CDR3 is CASSYSVSATYNSPLHF. DNA for the CDR3: TGTGCCAGCAGTTACTCGGTATCAGCTACCTATAATTCACCCCTCCACTTT.

The V and J genes are TRBV5-1 and TRBJ2-4; 8 bases align to TRBD2. The J call may not be correct, given that the DNA end is closer to TRBJ2-7. The length of the CDR3 is 15 residues. Germline loops: CDR1 SGHRS, CDR2 YFSETQ. The CDR3 region is CASTSGAREEYEQYF. The DNA of the CDR3 is TGCGCCAGCACCTCGGGGGCGCGGGAGGAATACGAGCAGTACTTC.

This clonotype turned up a few times. The CDR3: CASSGRDSYLEPQHF. The CDR3 DNA reads as TGTGCCAGCAGTGGACGGGACAGCTATTTAGAGCCCCAGCATTTT. The chain links TRBV2 to TRBJ1-5; 7 bases match TRBD1. The CDR3 runs 15 residues. The germline V gene has CDR1 SNHLY and CDR2 FYNNEI. The J segment lost 8 bases and the V segment lost 4 bases, leaving 11 bases of the junction unmatched.

The CDR3 coding sequence is TGTGCCAGCAGTTTTGGAGACAGGGGTACGGGTGAGCAGTTCTTC. Protein product: CASSFGDRGTGEQFF. V gene TRBV28 combines with J gene TRBJ2-1; the match to TRBD1 covers 8 bases. Germline V gene sequence: CDR1 MDHEN, CDR2 SYDVKM. This CDR3 contains 15 residues. The V segment lost 3 bases and the J segment 9 bases; nucleotides outside the gene matches: 10. Full variable domain (missing parts from reference TRBV28 and TRBJ2-1): DVKVTQSSRYLVKRTGEKVFLECVQDMDHENMFWYRQDPGLGLRLIYFSYDVKMKEKGDIPEGYSVSREKKERFSLILESASTNQTSMYLCASSFGDRGTGEQFFGPGTRLTVL.

The chain uses TRBV6-1 and TRBJ2-1, with 9 bases that match TRBD1. There are 16 residues in the CDR3. The V segment lost 4 bases and the J segment 7 bases; nucleotides outside the gene matches: 11. Germline assignment: CDR1 MNHNS and CDR2 SASEGT. The CDR3 DNA is TGTGCCAGCAGTGCAGCGGACAGGGGAAGGTTTAATGAGCAGTTCTTC. This translates into CASSAADRGRFNEQFF.

The gene calls are TRBV28 and TRBJ2-5; 8 nucleotides line up with TRBD1. The DNA end lines up better with TRBJ2-7; the J call may be wrong. Per germline, CDR1 MDHEN and CDR2 SYDVKM. The CDR3 is made up of 15 amino acids. The CDR3 loop is CASSAPRQGNYEQYF. As DNA, the CDR3 is TGTGCCAGCAGCGCACCCCGACAGGGGAATTACGAGCAGTACTTC.

The rearrangement links TRBV20-1 to TRBJ2-5; 12 bases are shared with TRBD2. The germline gives CDR1 DFQATT, CDR2 SNEGSKA (reference sequence). This CDR3 contains 14 residues. V shed 6 bases, J shed 11 bases, and the junction held 13 bases outside the gene matches. CDR3 sequence (DNA): TGCAGTGCCCCGACTAGCGGGAGCCTATCGGGGCAGTACTTC. Its translation: CSAPTSGSLSGQYF.

The V and J genes are TRBV9 and TRBJ2-3; D is tentatively TRBD1 or TRBD2 (5 bases each). CDR3 size: 15 residues. The V end lost 4 bases, the J end lost 0 bases, and 12 bases lay between the germline ends. CDR1 is SGDLS and CDR2 is YYNGEE in the germline V gene. The CDR3 region is CASSTEGRSTDTQYF. For the CDR3, the DNA is TGTGCCAGCAGCACCGAGGGGCGTAGCACAGATACGCAGTATTTT.

This clonotype occurred a few times. The genes are TRBV25-1 and TRBJ1-2; D is unclear. The V and J ends lost 1 base and 7 bases respectively, with 4 bases between them. The germline CDR1 and CDR2 sequences are MGHDK and SYGVNS. The CDR3 covers 11 residues. This CDR3 is CASSELTGYTF. Here the CDR3 DNA reads TGTGCCAGCAGTGAATTGACTGGCTACACCTTC.

This clonotype was seen a handful of times. Germline and junction disagree at one end, which may indicate a read error. The CDR3 region has the DNA TGTGCCAGCACCCGATCGGACAGGGAATACAATGAGCAGTTCTTT. Translating gives CASTRSDREYNEQFF. This sequence joins TRBV27 and TRBJ2-1; 8 positions match TRBD1. Germline values: CDR1 MNHEY, CDR2 SMNVEV (reference sequence). The CDR3 has 15 amino acids.